The TCR beta chain under discussion was sequenced for a study of CD4+ T cells in melanoma. The data were produced by immunoSEQ multiplex PCR, yet TCRdb's version contains in-frame clones alone and is incomplete. The table records roughly 150,000 clones, 85% to 95% of them present only once. Findings and caveats of the study: A reported correlation linked neoantigen-specific CD4+ T cells to CD8+, macrophage and B cell function. Diverse differentiation states were reported for melanoma neoantigen-specific CD4+ T cells.

Of note for this clone: Its specificity is not known.

Trimming pared 3 bases from V and 7 bases from J, leaving 13 bases between. CDR1 and CDR2 (germline): KGHSH, LQKENI. CDR3 length equals 14 residues. V is TRBV18 and J is TRBJ1-5; no clear D gene. The TCR sequence derives from a human donor with melanoma. The CDR3 DNA reads TGTGCCAGCTCACCTGTAAAGGGTCAGCAGCCCCAGCATTTT. Amino acid sequence: CASSPVKGQQPQHF.